This TCR beta chain originates from a study of T cell repertoires in cytomegalovirus infection. Whole-study context: Indications of both CMV infection and matching HLA type were provided by public TCR beta signatures.

This clonotype was seen many times. The antigen remains unidentified. MiXCR, applied by TCRdb to the reads, yields one record per CDR3 protein. The table has 70,000 to 95,000 distinct CDR3 sequences, less than 30% seen once. Germline V CDR1 and CDR2: SGHDT, YYEEEE. This CDR3 is 11 amino acids long. V was cut by 0 bases and J by 8 bases, with 5 bases left in between. This rearrangement joins TRBV5-6 to TRBJ1-1, with no clear D. The specimen was CD8+ T cells from cultured PBMCs, collected from culture after CMV antigen stimulation. The source is a human donor in good health (CMV status not recorded). Some clones in this sample may be carry-over from other donors' samples. CDR3 DNA: TGTGCCAGCAGCTTGGCACTAGAAGCTTTCTTT. Translation: CASSLALEAFF.